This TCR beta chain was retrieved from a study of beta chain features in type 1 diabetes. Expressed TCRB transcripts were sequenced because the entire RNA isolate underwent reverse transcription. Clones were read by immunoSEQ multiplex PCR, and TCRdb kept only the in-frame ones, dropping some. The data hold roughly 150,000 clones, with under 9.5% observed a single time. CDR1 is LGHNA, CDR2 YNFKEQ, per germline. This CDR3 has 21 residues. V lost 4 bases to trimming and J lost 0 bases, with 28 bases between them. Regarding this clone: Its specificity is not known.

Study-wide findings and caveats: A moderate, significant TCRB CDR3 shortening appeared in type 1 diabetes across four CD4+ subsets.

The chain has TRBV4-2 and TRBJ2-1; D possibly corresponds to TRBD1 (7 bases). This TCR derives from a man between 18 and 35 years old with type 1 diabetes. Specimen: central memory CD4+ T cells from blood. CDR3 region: CASSRYGTANPGLSSYNEQFF. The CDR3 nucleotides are TGTGCCAGCAGCCGATATGGGACAGCGAACCCGGGACTGAGCTCCTACAATGAGCAGTTCTTC.